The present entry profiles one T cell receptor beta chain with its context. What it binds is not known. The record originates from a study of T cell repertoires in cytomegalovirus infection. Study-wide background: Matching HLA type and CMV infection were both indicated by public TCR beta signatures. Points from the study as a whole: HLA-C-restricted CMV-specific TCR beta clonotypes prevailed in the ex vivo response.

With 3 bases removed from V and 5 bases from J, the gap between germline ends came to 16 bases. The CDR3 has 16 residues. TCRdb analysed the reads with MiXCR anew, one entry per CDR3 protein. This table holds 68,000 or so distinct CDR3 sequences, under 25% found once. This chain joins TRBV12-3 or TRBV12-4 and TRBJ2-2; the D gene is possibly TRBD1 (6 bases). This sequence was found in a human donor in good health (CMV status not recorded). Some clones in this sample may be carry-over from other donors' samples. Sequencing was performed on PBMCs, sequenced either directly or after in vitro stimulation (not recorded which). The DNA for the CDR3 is TGTGCCAGCAGTTTTTTCCCTATCAGGGGAACCGGGGAGCTGTTTTTT. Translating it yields CASSFFPIRGTGELFF.